The 18 T cell receptor beta chains below come from one sample, sequenced in a study of T cells expressing NK-cell markers. TCRdb re-called the 5' RACE reads and gives one entry per CDR3 protein, without DNA. This repertoire comprises over 350,000 distinct CDR3 sequences; its ten largest clones make up about 10%. Sequencing was performed on blood T cells: a sorted CD56 or NKG2C T cell subset, CD4+ or CD8+ T cells, or bulk PBMC T cells (not recorded which). The receptors were sampled from a woman aged 45-65 years in good health.

The rearrangement links TRBV4-2 to TRBJ1-1; TCRdb proposes TRBD1, but this gene call is untestable without DNA. Germline values: CDR1 LGHNA, CDR2 YNFKEQ. This CDR3 has 13 amino acids. CDR3 sequence: CASSREGRPEAFF.

The chain uses TRBV12-3 or TRBV12-4 and TRBJ2-1; the TCRdb call, TRBD1, lacks DNA for checking. The CDR3 length is 15 residues. The CDR3 spells CASSFGTRTYNEQFF.

CDR3 amino acids: CASSQDPPGETQYF. The chain couples TRBV4-2 to TRBJ2-5; TCRdb calls TRBD1, which cannot be checked without DNA. The V gene's germline CDR1 is LGHNA and CDR2 YNFKEQ. This CDR3 spans 14 amino acids.

V usage is TRBV12-3 or TRBV12-4 and J usage is TRBJ2-1; without DNA, the TCRdb call of TRBD2 cannot be checked. This CDR3 spans 17 amino acids. The CDR3: CASSSWGSGRRYNEQFF.

The V gene is TRBV3-1, the J gene TRBJ2-5; the TCRdb call, TRBD1, lacks DNA for checking. CDR1 and CDR2 from the germline V gene are LGHDT and YNNKEL (reference sequence). The CDR3 totals 15 residues. The CDR3 is CASTRGARSGETQYF.

V gene TRBV6-6 combines with J gene TRBJ2-3. The CDR3 has 15 residues. The V gene's germline CDR1 is MNHNY and CDR2 SVGAGI (reference sequence). CDR3 in amino acids: CASSPIGGSTDTQYF.

The V and J genes are TRBV7-6 and TRBJ2-7; TCRdb picks TRBD1, but there is no DNA to check that call. The CDR3 is 14 residues long. Per the germline V gene, CDR1 is SGHVS and CDR2 is FNYEAQ. This CDR3 reads CASSLDRKVGEQYF.

J is TRBJ1-5 and V is TRBV19; there is no DNA to check the TCRdb D call of TRBD1. This CDR3 contains 16 residues. CDR1 is LNHDA, CDR2 SQIVND, per germline (reference sequence). The CDR3 is CASSMGQGAGNQPQHF. The full variable domain, with the rest looked up from reference TRBV19 and TRBJ1-5, is DGGITQSPKYLFRKEGQNVTLSCEQNLNHDAMYWYRQDPGQGLRLIYYSQIVNDFQKGDIAEGYSVSREKKESFPLTVTSAQKNPTAFYLCASSMGQGAGNQPQHFGDGTRLSIL.

The chain combines TRBV18 with TRBJ2-2; TCRdb proposes TRBD2, but this gene call is untestable without DNA. Germline V lookup: CDR1 KGHSH, CDR2 LQKENI. The CDR3 runs 15 residues. This CDR3 reads CASSRSGPNTGELFF.

The rearrangement joins TRBV29-1 to TRBJ2-3; without DNA, the TCRdb call of TRBD2 cannot be checked. The CDR3 has 15 amino acids. Germline values: CDR1 SQVTM, CDR2 ANQGSEA. The CDR3 loop is CSASSGRAGVDTQYF.

The V gene is TRBV29-1, the J gene TRBJ2-7; TCRdb selects TRBD1, and the lack of DNA leaves this call unchecked. Germline V gene data show CDR1 as SQVTM and CDR2 as ANQGSEA. The CDR3 is made up of 14 amino acids. The CDR3 region is CSVTGTGHIYEQYF.

V and J are TRBV29-1 and TRBJ2-1; TCRdb's D gene call, TRBD2, goes unchecked for lack of DNA. The CDR3 is 14 amino acids. The germline V gene encodes CDR1 SQVTM and CDR2 ANQGSEA. CDR3 amino acids: CSVEGGRRFNEQFF.

This rearrangement joins TRBV18 to TRBJ2-1; lacking DNA, the TRBD2 call made by TCRdb goes unchecked. Germline-derived CDR1 and CDR2 are KGHSH and LQKENI. This CDR3 contains 17 residues. The chain's CDR3 is CASSPPNAGGPRNEQFF.

The chain recombines TRBV12-3 or TRBV12-4 with TRBJ2-1; TCRdb calls TRBD1, which cannot be checked without DNA. The CDR3 spans 14 residues. CDR3 region: CASSYYRGQNEQFF.

The chain links TRBV12-3 or TRBV12-4 to TRBJ1-5; with no DNA, the TCRdb D assignment of TRBD1 cannot be verified. This CDR3 has 15 residues. CDR3 residues: CASSLVRRPNQPQHF.

The rearrangement links TRBV12-3 or TRBV12-4 to TRBJ2-2. The CDR3 extends over 12 amino acids. CDR3 region: CASRENTGELFF.

The chain links TRBV20-1 to TRBJ1-1. Germline V gives CDR1 DFQATT, CDR2 SNEGSKA (reference sequence). This CDR3 spans 18 amino acids. CDR3: CSARDPGRTDARNTEAFF.

The chain links TRBV9 to TRBJ1-2; TCRdb indicates TRBD1, and absent DNA this call remains unverified. Germline values: CDR1 SGDLS, CDR2 YYNGEE. There are 15 residues in the CDR3. CDR3 region: CASSVGTGVDYGYTF.